This passage covers 13 T cell receptor beta chains from one sample sequenced in a study of blood T cells in healthy people across ages (dated by TCRdb to between 2015 and 2016). The library was produced with 5' RACE. Sequencing relied on an Illumina HiSeq 2500. A second PCR of roughly 7 to 11 cycles was performed with a sample-barcoded 5' primer and a J-beta primer mix. The public reads were reprocessed in TCRdb via fastp at Q25 and MiXCR, keeping in-frame beta chains. Under each unique CDR3 protein, matching rows form one entry showing the most common genes and DNA. Within this sample are about 1,500,000 distinct CDR3 sequences, with approximately 30% of them counted one time only. Of the sample, roughly 8% is held by the ten largest clones. Sequencing was done on a sample of blood. These receptors all come from a woman in her 30s in good health.

This chain connects TRBV5-1 to TRBJ2-5; D is ambiguous. The V end lost 2 bases, the J end lost 3 bases, and 14 bases lay between the germline ends. Germline CDR1 and CDR2: SGHRS and YFSETQ. The CDR3 consists of 15 residues. The CDR3 DNA reads as TGCGCCAGCAGCTTCGGGCCCCGGGCGAAAGAGACCCAGTACTTC. Translation: CASSFGPRAKETQYF.

This clonotype was seen many times. The CDR3 loop reads CSASPRTSGGGGNEQFF. The CDR3 DNA is TGCAGTGCCTCACCAAGGACTAGCGGGGGAGGCGGCAATGAGCAGTTCTTC. V usage is TRBV20-1 and J usage is TRBJ2-1; 13 bases align to TRBD2. This CDR3 region has 17 residues. The J segment lost 6 bases and the V segment lost 6 bases, leaving 14 bases of the junction unmatched. The V gene's germline CDR1 is DFQATT and CDR2 SNEGSKA (reference sequence).

The chain has TRBV5-6 and TRBJ2-4, with TRBD1 matching 11 bases. Germline V gene data show CDR1 as SGHDT and CDR2 as YYEEEE. J lost 7 bases, V lost 1 base, and 1 base had no gene match. The CDR3 spans 14 residues. The CDR3 loop is CASSLRTGGNIQYF. CDR3 sequence (DNA): TGTGCCAGCAGCTTGAGGACAGGGGGCAACATTCAGTACTTC.

This clonotype was seen a few times. The chain combines TRBV5-1 with TRBJ2-3, with 8 nucleotides matching TRBD2. This CDR3 is built from 17 residues. J was trimmed by 2 bases and V by 4 bases; bases with no gene match: 12. Germline CDR1 and CDR2: SGHRS and YFSETQ. CDR3 loop: CASSPPTSGGTTDTQYF. DNA of the CDR3: TGCGCCAGCAGCCCCCCCACTAGCGGAGGGACCACAGATACGCAGTATTTT.

This clonotype was seen only once. A single base separates this from a much larger clone, so it may be a read error. The chain combines TRBV6-6 with TRBJ2-7; tentatively, D is TRBD2 (5 bases). Per the germline V gene, CDR1 is MNHNY and CDR2 is SVGAGI (reference sequence). Deletions cut 2 bases from V and 1 base from J, with 9 bases between. This CDR3 has 14 amino acids. Written as DNA, the CDR3 is TGTGCCAGCAGTTACACACTAGATTCCTACGAGCAGTACTTC. Translated, it gives CASSYTLDSYEQYF.

The chain couples TRBV29-1 to TRBJ2-1; D possibly matches TRBD1 or TRBD2 (5 bases each). The V and J ends lost 3 bases and 0 bases respectively, with 15 bases between them. The length of the CDR3 is 16 residues. The germline gives CDR1 SQVTM, CDR2 ANQGSEA. The CDR3 DNA reads TGCAGCGTTGATCCATTGGGGGTCAGCTCCTACAATGAGCAGTTCTTC. Translation gives CSVDPLGVSSYNEQFF.

This clonotype was seen a few times. This chain links TRBV6-5 with TRBJ2-1; D gene unclear. Germline values: CDR1 MNHEY, CDR2 SVGAGI. Deletions cut 2 bases from V and 5 bases from J, with 13 bases between. This CDR3 comprises 15 residues. CDR3 protein: CASSYRSQLHNEQFF. CDR3 DNA sequence: TGTGCCAGCAGTTACCGAAGCCAGCTCCACAATGAGCAGTTCTTC.

This clonotype was recorded many times. The chain couples TRBV20-1 to TRBJ2-1, with D tentatively TRBD1 (5 bases). Germline-derived CDR1 and CDR2 are DFQATT and SNEGSKA (reference sequence). With 6 bases removed from V and 5 bases from J, the gap between germline ends came to 11 bases. The CDR3 covers 12 residues. CDR3 region: CSAALQDNEQFF. CDR3 coding DNA: TGCAGTGCGGCCTTACAGGACAATGAGCAGTTCTTC.

A note on this clonotype: A much larger clone differs by one base, so this may be a read error. The gene calls are TRBV10-1 and TRBJ2-5; 8 nucleotides match TRBD2. This CDR3 has 15 amino acids. V lost 3 bases to trimming and J lost 2 bases; unmatched junction nucleotides: 5. The germline V gene has CDR1 WNHNN and CDR2 SYGVQD (reference sequence). The CDR3 protein is CASSETSGKQETQYF. The CDR3, as DNA: TGCGCCAGCAGTGAAACTAGCGGTAAACAAGAGACCCAGTACTTC.

In its sample, this clonotype was seen a few times. The genes are TRBV5-1 and TRBJ2-5, with 10 bases that match TRBD2. CDR1 SGHRS and CDR2 YFSETQ come from the germline V gene. This CDR3 region has 15 residues. After removal of 4 bases from V and 4 bases from J, the junction contained 7 bases not matched to a gene. CDR3 bases: TGCGCCAGCAGCCCCGGACTAGCGGAGAGAGAGACCCAGTACTTC. It encodes CASSPGLAERETQYF.

This clonotype was found a few times. CDR3 DNA: TGTGCCAGCAGCCGGACGGACTCGAACACTGAAGCTTTCTTT. Its translation is CASSRTDSNTEAFF. The gene calls are TRBV5-6 and TRBJ1-1; no clear D gene. Trimming pared 4 bases from V and 1 base from J, leaving 11 bases between. Germline values: CDR1 SGHDT, CDR2 YYEEEE. The CDR3 extends over 14 amino acids.

This clonotype occurred a few times. V usage is TRBV4-3 and J usage is TRBJ1-2; D remains unclear. The V and J ends lost 0 bases and 3 bases respectively, with 11 bases between them. Looked up from germline, CDR1 is LGHNA and CDR2 is YSLEER. The length of the CDR3 is 15 residues. The CDR3 spells CASSQDSGVDYGYTF. For the CDR3, the DNA is TGCGCCAGCAGCCAAGATTCCGGGGTTGACTATGGCTACACCTTC.

V and J are TRBV7-2 and TRBJ2-1; the D gene is possibly TRBD2 (5 bases). The CDR3 is 14 residues long. Trimming removed 4 bases at V and 9 bases at J, with 16 bases between. Germline lookup yields CDR1 SGHTA and CDR2 FQGNSA. The CDR3 here is CASSWGSAEGEQFF. The CDR3 DNA follows: TGTGCCAGCAGCTGGGGATCAGCGGAAGGTGAGCAGTTCTTC.